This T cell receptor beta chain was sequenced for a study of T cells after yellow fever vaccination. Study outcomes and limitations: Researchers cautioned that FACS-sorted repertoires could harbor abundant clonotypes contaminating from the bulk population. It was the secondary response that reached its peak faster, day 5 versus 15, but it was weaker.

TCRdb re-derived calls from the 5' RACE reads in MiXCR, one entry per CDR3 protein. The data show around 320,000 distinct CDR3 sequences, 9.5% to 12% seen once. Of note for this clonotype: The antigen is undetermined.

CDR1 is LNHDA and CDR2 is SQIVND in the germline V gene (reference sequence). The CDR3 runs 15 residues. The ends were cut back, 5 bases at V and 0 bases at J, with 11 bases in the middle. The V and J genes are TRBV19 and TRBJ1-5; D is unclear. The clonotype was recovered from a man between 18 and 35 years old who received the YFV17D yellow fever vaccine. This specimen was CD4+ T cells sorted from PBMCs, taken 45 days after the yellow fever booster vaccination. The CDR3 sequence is CASSQEQYSNQPQHF. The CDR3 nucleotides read TGTGCCAGTAGTCAGGAGCAGTATAGCAATCAGCCCCAGCATTTT.